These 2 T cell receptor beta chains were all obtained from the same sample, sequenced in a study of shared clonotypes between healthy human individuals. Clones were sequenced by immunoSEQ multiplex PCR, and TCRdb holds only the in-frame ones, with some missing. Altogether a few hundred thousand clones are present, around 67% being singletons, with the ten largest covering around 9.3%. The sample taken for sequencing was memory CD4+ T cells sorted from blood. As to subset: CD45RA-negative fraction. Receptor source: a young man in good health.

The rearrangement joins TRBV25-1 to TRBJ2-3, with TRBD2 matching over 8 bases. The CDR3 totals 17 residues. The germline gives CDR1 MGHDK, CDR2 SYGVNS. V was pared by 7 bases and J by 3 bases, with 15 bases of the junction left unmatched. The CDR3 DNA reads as TGTGCCAGCACCCCTTTCACCGGGACTAGTAAAACAGATACGCAGTATTTT. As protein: CASTPFTGTSKTDTQYF.

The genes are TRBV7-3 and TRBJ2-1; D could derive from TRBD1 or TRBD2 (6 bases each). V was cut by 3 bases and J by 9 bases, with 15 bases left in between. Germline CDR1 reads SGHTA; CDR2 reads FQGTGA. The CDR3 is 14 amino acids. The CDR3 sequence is CASSLRGASSEQFF. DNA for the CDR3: TGTGCCAGCAGCTTGAGGGGGGCCAGTAGTGAGCAGTTCTTC. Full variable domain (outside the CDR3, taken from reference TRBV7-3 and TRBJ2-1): GAGVSQTPSNKVTEKGKYVELRCDPISGHTALYWYRQSLGQGPEFLIYFQGTGAADDSGLPNDRFFAVRPEGSVSTLKIQRTERGDSAVYLCASSLRGASSEQFFGPGTRLTVL.